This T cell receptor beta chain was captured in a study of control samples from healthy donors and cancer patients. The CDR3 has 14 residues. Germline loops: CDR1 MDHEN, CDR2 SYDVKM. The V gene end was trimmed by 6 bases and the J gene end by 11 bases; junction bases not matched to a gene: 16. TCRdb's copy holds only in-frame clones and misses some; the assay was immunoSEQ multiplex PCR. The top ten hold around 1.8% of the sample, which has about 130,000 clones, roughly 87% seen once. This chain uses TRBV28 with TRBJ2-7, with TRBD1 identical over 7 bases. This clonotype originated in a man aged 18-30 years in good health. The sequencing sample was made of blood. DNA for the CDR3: TGTGCCAGCAGCCGCAGGGACAGCCTAATACTCAAGTACTTC. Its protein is CASSRRDSLILKYF.